This TCR beta chain was recorded in a study of read filtering for tumor transcriptome and immune sequencing. Overall study findings and caveats: Around 85% of IR-seq clonotypes had one read, totaling about 4% of reads; RNA-seq: approximately 75% and 45%.

From roughly 390 ng of RNA, a library with molecular barcoded alpha/delta and beta/gamma adaptors was made. One entry per CDR3 protein, called by TCRdb with MiXCR from the reads. The table lists about 130,000 distinct CDR3 sequences, roughly 13% of them singletons. Every patient had bone marrow sampled while the disease was active. CDR3 length: 15 residues. Germline V CDR1 and CDR2: SGHRS, YFSETQ. The ends were cut back, 4 bases at V and 4 bases at J, with 17 bases in the middle. This clonotype has ten or more counts. No antigen is known for it. The sequence came from a donor at least 40 years old with multiple myeloma. Sequencing was performed on a population of CD138-negative cells sorted from bone marrow. The chain combines TRBV5-1 with TRBJ1-1; D uncertain. In DNA form, the CDR3 reads TGCGCCAGCAGCCCCGAGCCGGGTCGGATCACTGAAGCTTTCTTT. It specifies CASSPEPGRITEAFF.